Described below is a single T cell receptor (beta chain) sequence and its context. No antigen is known for it. Per-base quality was not reported, and no clone a single base away is much larger than it. Libraries were made using PCR. DNA from cultured CD4+ T cells underwent TCR sequencing with the Oncomine TCR Beta short-read assay at the Johns Hopkins FTIC core. The QIAamp micro DNA kit was used to extract genomic DNA from the cultured CD4+ T cells. Oncomine TCR Beta libraries from cultured CD4+ T cells were pooled using unique dual indexes and sequenced on an Illumina iSeq 100. The study's processing was this. Non-productive sequences were removed, and CDR3s not starting with C, not ending with F or W, or shorter than 7 amino acids were discarded. The MANAFEST web application was used to identify antigen-specific clonotypes by comparing peptide-stimulated wells against reference wells and other culture wells. An FDR below 0.05, an odds ratio above 5, and a productive frequency above 0.1% in at least two of three replicate wells were required for clones to be considered positive. Clonotypes that were significantly expanded in both SARS-CoV-2 spike wells and at least one common cold coronavirus spike condition were defined as cross-reactive. CDR3 homology was assessed with Levenshtein distances (stringdist) and unrooted phylogenetic trees (ape) in R version 3.6.1. TCRdb passed the public sequencing reads through fastp at Q25 and MiXCR, retaining productive beta sequences. Rows are unified per CDR3 protein, each entry keeping the most common DNA and genes. The V and J calls were determined by TCRdb, not by the authors. This sample lists several thousand distinct CDR3 sequences; around 50% were detected once. Jointly, the top ten make up around 24% of the sample.

CDR1 and CDR2 are drawn from the germline V gene: KGHDR, SFDVKD. V is trimmed back by 4 bases and J by 2 bases, and the junction contains 6 bases that no gene match accounts for. Its CDR3 holds 16 amino acids, cysteine through phenylalanine. Just CDR3 DNA is preserved here, 48 bases in frame from base 1. Reading the label with the study, this specimen's treatment or condition is: roughly ten-day PBMC culture with coronavirus spike peptide pools or control peptides (ViraFEST assay). CD4+ T cells from unexposed donors were collected before the COVID-19 pandemic (2011-2018). The ViraFEST assay was used in the study, in which antigen-specific T cells were expanded with peptide pools and expanded clonotypes were subsequently identified by TCR sequencing. PBMCs were cultured at 1.5 million to 2.5 million per well in IMDM supplemented with approximately 5.4% human AB serum and about 10 IU/ml IL-2, with 9.5 to 10 ug/ml peptide pools added. On days 3 and 7, half of the culture medium was replaced with fresh IL-2-containing medium. After approximately 10 days of culture, CD4+ T cells were isolated by negative selection using the EasySep CD4+ T cell isolation kit. As cell number allowed, CD4+ T cells from unexposed donors were tested for reactivity to SARS-CoV-2 S and N and to four common cold coronavirus spike pools. PBMCs were separated from whole blood using Ficoll-Paque Plus gradient centrifugation and then either used fresh or cryopreserved at -140C. Triplicate wells were generally used for each culture condition. Leukapheresis product for the unexposed donors was bought commercially.

This specimen belongs to a study of vaccination and CD4 T cells after COVID-19 (dated by TCRdb to 2022 to 2024). A note on the overall study: Six males and four females were included in the convalescent cohort, with two Hispanic individuals, seven Caucasians, two Asians and one multiracial person represented. Two doses of either the Pfizer-BioNTech BNT162b2 vaccine (n=8) or the Moderna mRNA-1273 vaccine (n=2) were administered to participants. Post-COVID blood samples from convalescent patients were collected a median of around 100 days after diagnosis, with a range of roughly 30 to 170 days. Post-vaccine blood samples were taken a median of 72 days after the second vaccine dose, with a range of 14 to 241 days. Culture stimuli were overlapping spike peptide pools from SARS-CoV-2 and from the common cold coronaviruses HCoV-NL63, HCoV-OC43 and HCoV-229E. In control cultures, a CEFX viral epitope pool was used as positive control, an HIV-1 Nef peptide pool was used as negative control, or no peptide was added. In over 8 COVID-19 convalescent patients and a handful of infection-naive healthy vaccine recipients, researchers compared the spike-specific CD4+ TCR repertoire from before mRNA vaccination with the repertoire from after. An earlier paper using these donors assessed, at the TCR clonotype level, memory CD4+ T cell crossreactivity between SARS-CoV-2 and common cold coronavirus spike proteins.

Study-wide conclusions, independent of this receptor: The number of convalescent patients in the study was relatively small, and the study did not examine early timepoints following natural infection. Of the vaccine-specific clones found in convalescent patients, nearly all (304 of 307) were mono-reactive for SARS-CoV-2 spike instead of being cross-reactive with common cold coronaviruses. Although the median number of SARS-CoV-2-reactive clonotypes went up from some 23 after infection to 35 to 40 after vaccination, the increase was not significant. In convalescent patients, a median around 90% of post-vaccine SARS-CoV-2-reactive clones were detected only after vaccination, suggesting vaccine-specific priming.

Sequencing input: CD4+ T cells from blood, cultured in vitro. This receptor was taken from a human donor in good health. The chain is encoded by TRBV24-1 joined to TRBJ2-1; TRBD1 matches 8 bases in the middle. The CDR3 amino acid sequence is: CATSDPDRGPYNEQFF. Read as DNA, the sequence is TGTGCCACCAGTGACCCCGACAGGGGCCCCTACAATGAGCAGTTCTTC.